The 16 T cell receptor beta chains presented below share a single source sample, sequenced in a study of CD8 T cells in Susac syndrome. Random hexamers were used to reverse transcribe roughly 0.45 to 1 ug of RNA. TCRdb itself ran the immunoSEQ multiplex PCR reads through MiXCR, one entry per CDR3 protein. This sample yields 65,000 to 75,000 distinct CDR3 sequences, of which over 90% are seen a single time; roughly 0.24% belongs to the top ten. The sample comprised CD8+ T cells from PBMCs. The receptors derive from a human donor in good health.

This chain uses TRBV28 with TRBJ1-4; D call uncertain. The CDR3 consists of 13 residues. Germline CDR1 and CDR2: MDHEN and SYDVKM. V lost 2 bases to trimming and J lost 8 bases, with 9 bases between them. CDR3 coding DNA: TGTGCCAGCAGTTTAACCGGGCGGGAAAAACTGTTTTTT. This sequence encodes CASSLTGREKLFF.

The chain combines TRBV5-6 with TRBJ1-1, with a weak D call TRBD1 (5 bases). The CDR3 spans 16 residues. Germline loops: CDR1 SGHDT, CDR2 YYEEEE. V dropped 1 base and J dropped 1 base, with 14 bases sitting between them. CDR3 bases: TGTGCCAGCAGCTTGTTCGGGCAGGGAAGGAACACTGAAGCTTTCTTT. Translating it yields CASSLFGQGRNTEAFF. Looking up the rest from reference TRBV5-6 and TRBJ1-1 gives the full variable domain: DAGVTQSPTHLIKTRGQQVTLRCSPKSGHDTVSWYQQALGQGPQFIFQYYEEEERQRGNFPDRFSGHQFPNYSSELNVNALLLGDSALYLCASSLFGQGRNTEAFFGQGTRLTVV.

This chain uses TRBV30 with TRBJ2-2; D ambiguous. The CDR3 totals 12 residues. Germline V gene sequence: CDR1 GTSNPN, CDR2 SVGIG (reference sequence). The CDR3 DNA sequence: TGTGCTCTAGACTGGAACACCGGGGAGCTGTTTTTT. Translating gives CALDWNTGELFF.

V gene TRBV7-9 combines with J gene TRBJ2-7; D is undetermined. V was clipped by 4 bases and J by 0 bases, with 16 bases between them. Germline loops: CDR1 SEHNR, CDR2 FQNEAQ (reference sequence). The CDR3 loop spans 16 amino acids. The CDR3 DNA sequence: TGTGCCAGCAGCTCCCCCTACACGAGGAGCTCCTACGAGCAGTACTTC. Its protein is CASSSPYTRSSYEQYF.

The chain couples TRBV19 to TRBJ1-5; TRBD1 is a possible D gene (5 bases). The CDR3 length is 13 residues. V lost 3 bases and J 11 bases, leaving 14 bases between the germline ends. Germline V lookup: CDR1 LNHDA, CDR2 SQIVND (reference sequence). CDR3 DNA sequence: TGTGCCAGTAGTATTGGACGGGGGGACGCCCAGCATTTT. Its protein product is CASSIGRGDAQHF.

V gene TRBV11-2 combines with J gene TRBJ2-2; 11 nucleotides align to TRBD2. There are 17 residues in the CDR3. From germline, CDR1 is SGHAT and CDR2 FQNNGV. V shed 5 bases, J shed 0 bases, and the junction held 5 bases outside the gene matches. Here the CDR3 DNA reads TGTGCCAGCAGCCTCTGGACTAGCGGGTCGAACACCGGGGAGCTGTTTTTT. Protein sequence: CASSLWTSGSNTGELFF.

This chain uses TRBV3-1 with TRBJ2-5; TRBD1 might be the D (6 bases). Looked up from germline, CDR1 is LGHDT and CDR2 is YNNKEL (reference sequence). The CDR3 sequence is 14 residues long. V gave up 6 bases and J gave up 1 base, with 12 bases separating them. The CDR3 region is CASRLTGPQETQYF. In DNA, the CDR3 is TGTGCCAGCAGACTTACAGGGCCCCAAGAGACCCAGTACTTC.

The rearrangement links TRBV7-9 to TRBJ1-1; D uncertain. Germline V CDR1 and CDR2: SEHNR, FQNEAQ (reference sequence). The CDR3 extends over 15 amino acids. The V end lost 4 bases, the J end lost 2 bases, and 14 bases lay between the germline ends. CDR3 sequence reads: CASSSTRGANTEAFF. Here the CDR3 DNA reads TGTGCCAGCAGCTCCACCCGGGGAGCCAACACTGAAGCTTTCTTT.

The rearrangement joins TRBV9 to TRBJ1-1; 7 positions match TRBD1. CDR1 and CDR2 (germline): SGDLS, YYNGEE. This CDR3 contains 12 residues. V shed 6 bases, J shed 9 bases, and the junction held 8 bases outside the gene matches. The CDR3 coding sequence is TGTGCCAGCAACTCAGGGGGGGGGAAAGCTTTCTTT. Translation: CASNSGGGKAFF.

V gene TRBV9 combines with J gene TRBJ2-7; 8 bases map to TRBD1. The V segment lost 3 bases and the J segment 5 bases; nucleotides outside the gene matches: 10. This CDR3 contains 15 residues. Germline-derived CDR1 and CDR2 are SGDLS and YYNGEE. CDR3 bases: TGTGCCAGCAGCGGAACCCAGGGGGCAGGTAACGAGCAGTACTTC. Translated: CASSGTQGAGNEQYF.

This clonotype appeared a single time. The junction departs from the called germline gene at one end, perhaps through a read error. This sequence joins TRBV28 and TRBJ1-6; TRBD1 agrees at 8 bases. This CDR3 is 15 amino acids long. The germline gives CDR1 MDHEN, CDR2 SYDVKM. The CDR3 reads CASSLSSTGASPLHF. Here the CDR3 DNA reads TGTGCCAGCAGTTTATCATCGACAGGGGCTTCACCCCTCCATTTT.

This clonotype was observed a handful of times. V usage is TRBV27 and J usage is TRBJ1-5; TRBD1 is a possible D gene (5 bases). The CDR3 contains 13 residues. Deletions cut 5 bases from V and 5 bases from J, with 10 bases between. Germline-derived CDR1 and CDR2 are MNHEY and SMNVEV (reference sequence). In DNA form, the CDR3 reads TGTGCCAGCAGTCTCGGGGGAGATCAGCCCCAGCATTTT. Translating it yields CASSLGGDQPQHF.

The chain uses TRBV7-9 and TRBJ2-3, with D possibly TRBD1 on 5 matching bases. The germline V and J ends were trimmed by 5 bases and 0 bases, with 12 bases remaining between them. Germline loops: CDR1 SEHNR, CDR2 FQNEAQ (reference sequence). The CDR3 extends over 15 amino acids. The CDR3 bases are TGTGCCAGCAGCCATCGACAGAAAAGCACAGATACGCAGTATTTT. Its translation: CASSHRQKSTDTQYF.

The sample holds one count of this clonotype. The chain combines TRBV5-6 with TRBJ2-5, with 11 bases lining up with TRBD1. CDR3 length: 16 residues. The germline V gene encodes CDR1 SGHDT and CDR2 YYEEEE. Losses at the gene ends were 4 bases for V and 2 bases for J; bases not matched to a gene: 7. The CDR3 DNA reads TGTGCCAGCAGCGGAGGGACAGGGGGAGGGCAAGAGACCCAGTACTTC. This codes for CASSGGTGGGQETQYF. Combining the CDR3 with reference TRBV5-6 and TRBJ2-5 gives the whole variable domain DAGVTQSPTHLIKTRGQQVTLRCSPKSGHDTVSWYQQALGQGPQFIFQYYEEEERQRGNFPDRFSGHQFPNYSSELNVNALLLGDSALYLCASSGGTGGGQETQYFGPGTRLLVL.

The chain carries TRBV29-1 and TRBJ1-2; D unresolved. The CDR3 extends over 12 amino acids. V was pared by 6 bases and J by 8 bases, with 16 bases between. The V gene's germline CDR1 is SQVTM and CDR2 ANQGSEA. CDR3 region: CSVETTGGGYTF. The DNA of the CDR3 is TGCAGCGTGGAGACCACGGGCGGGGGCTACACCTTC.

The chain links TRBV27 to TRBJ2-2, with D hard to call. Trimming shortened V by 1 base and J by 7 bases, and 7 bases separated the two germline ends. The CDR3 extends over 13 amino acids. Germline assignment: CDR1 MNHEY and CDR2 SMNVEV (reference sequence). Written as DNA, the CDR3 is TGTGCCAGCAGTTTATGGGAAGGCGGGGAGCTGTTTTTT. Its protein product is CASSLWEGGELFF.